The present T cell receptor beta chain was sequenced within a study of metastatic and nonmetastatic thyroid tumors. Study context: Where malignant and benign thyroid patients were concerned, repertoires were compared across blood and tumor or nodule tissue. Overall study findings and caveats: For both blood and tumor, malignant thyroid tumors reportedly showed significantly higher TCR beta diversity than benign nodules did.

This clone has a count of ten or more. The antigen is undetermined. V shed 2 bases and J shed 10 bases, with 9 bases lying between them. The germline CDR1 and CDR2 sequences are DFQATT and SNEGSKA (reference sequence). CDR3 length: 11 residues. No treatment of any kind had been given to any patient before thyroid surgery. Authors' analysis steps: Using the CDR3 differences seen across clinicopathological groups, the authors built a distant-metastasis classifier for papillary thyroid cancer, which was meant to discriminate distant-metastatic patients. Through MiXCR, TCRdb re-clonotyped the PCR reads. TCRdb, not the authors, supplied the V and J calls. Here the sample spans tens of thousands of clones, 15% to 18% being singletons.

This clonotype was sampled from a female donor with papillary thyroid cancer or a benign thyroid nodule (not recorded which). Some clones in this sample may be carry-over from other donors' samples. The sample comprised blood. The chain is built from TRBV20-1 and TRBJ2-1, with D uncertain. CDR3 sequence: CSARYIAEQFF. CDR3 nucleotides: TGCAGTGCTAGATACATCGCGGAGCAGTTCTTC.